This passage covers 9 T cell receptor beta chains from one sample sequenced in a study of cytomegalovirus exposure and HLA in healthy donors. PCR employed 60 Vbeta and 13 Jbeta primers. TCRdb keeps only in-frame clones here, not all; method: immunoSEQ multiplex PCR. Here the sample spans about 130,000 clones, around 78% being singletons. Material for sequencing was PBMCs. The receptors derive from a man aged 35-49 years in good health and CMV-seronegative.

V usage is TRBV19 and J usage is TRBJ1-2; D possibly corresponds to TRBD1 (5 bases). This CDR3 comprises 15 residues. With 3 bases removed from V and 0 bases from J, the gap between germline ends came to 11 bases. Germline CDR1 and CDR2: LNHDA and SQIVND (reference sequence). The CDR3 loop is CASSIRGIANYGYTF. The CDR3 DNA is TGTGCCAGTAGTATCCGGGGGATTGCTAACTATGGCTACACCTTC.

This chain's CDR3 is CATSRGPGIRETQYF. CDR3 sequence (DNA): TGTGCCACCAGCAGAGGACCAGGGATAAGAGAGACCCAGTACTTC. The V call is TRBV15, the J call TRBJ2-5, with D possibly being TRBD1 (5 bases). Germline V gene data show CDR1 as LNHNV and CDR2 as YYDKDF (reference sequence). This CDR3 has 15 amino acids. The V and J ends lost 1 base and 4 bases respectively, with 13 bases between them.

This clone was detected only a few times. This chain joins TRBV7-2 and TRBJ2-5; tentative D call: TRBD1 (6 bases). V was clipped by 1 base and J by 4 bases, with 16 bases between them. The CDR3 contains 16 residues. Germline-derived CDR1 and CDR2 are SGHTA and FQGNSA. DNA for the CDR3: TGTGCCAGCAGCTTAGTGTCCGGGACAATGGGAGAGACCCAGTACTTC. As protein: CASSLVSGTMGETQYF.

V is TRBV10-3 and J is TRBJ1-4; D perhaps matches TRBD1 (5 bases). V lost 3 bases and J 0 bases, leaving 11 bases between the germline ends. Germline assignment: CDR1 ENHRY and CDR2 SYGVKD. This CDR3 is 16 amino acids long. The CDR3 spells CAISESWGATNEKLFF. CDR3 nucleotide sequence: TGTGCCATCAGTGAATCATGGGGGGCAACTAATGAAAAACTGTTTTTT.

This rearrangement joins TRBV11-2 to TRBJ2-7, with 9 bases that match TRBD1. V shed 3 bases and J 3 bases; nucleotides not matched to a gene: 6. The CDR3 runs to 15 residues. The germline CDR1 and CDR2 sequences are SGHAT and FQNNGV. The CDR3: CASSFGQGRYYEQYF. CDR3 DNA sequence: TGTGCCAGCAGCTTTGGACAGGGGAGGTACTACGAGCAGTACTTC.

The CDR3: CASSVQENTEAFF. The CDR3 nucleotides read TGTGCCAGCAGCGTTCAGGAGAACACTGAAGCTTTCTTT. The V and J genes are TRBV9 and TRBJ1-1; D is unclear. Trimming removed 2 bases at V and 1 base at J, with 6 bases between. Per the germline V gene, CDR1 is SGDLS and CDR2 is YYNGEE. CDR3 size: 13 residues.

This rearrangement joins TRBV19 to TRBJ1-5; D is unresolved. The V end lost 6 bases, the J end lost 2 bases, and 14 bases lay between the germline ends. Germline lookup yields CDR1 LNHDA and CDR2 SQIVND (reference sequence). CDR3 length: 15 residues. CDR3 in DNA: TGTGCCAGTAGCCTAAAGGGAGGCGGCAATCAGCCCCAGCATTTT. Its translation is CASSLKGGGNQPQHF.

A few counts support this clone. The J gene is TRBJ2-3, the V gene TRBV6-4; 11 bases line up with TRBD2. V was pared by 4 bases and J by 2 bases, with 2 bases of the junction left unmatched. Germline loops: CDR1 MRHNA, CDR2 SNTAGT. This CDR3 has 15 amino acids. In DNA form, the CDR3 reads TGTGCCAGCAGTGTTAGCGGGGGGGCCACAGATACGCAGTATTTT. It specifies CASSVSGGATDTQYF.

The chain uses TRBV5-1 and TRBJ1-5; TRBD1 might be the D (6 bases). CDR1 and CDR2 (germline): SGHRS, YFSETQ. CDR3 size: 15 residues. V was trimmed by 0 bases and J by 7 bases, leaving 14 bases between them. The chain's CDR3 is CASSLEGRGGQPQHF. CDR3 bases: TGCGCCAGCAGCTTGGAGGGCAGGGGCGGACAGCCCCAGCATTTT.